This paragraph covers one TCR beta chain sequence. Antigen unknown. CDR3 length: 13 amino acids. The V gene lost 0 bases and the J gene lost 5 bases, with 8 bases spanning the gap. From germline, CDR1 is SGDLS and CDR2 YYNGEE. This sample was included in a study of the immune and genomic landscape of osteosarcoma. Study summary: Patients were more than 55% male; more than 75% had localized disease. Study-level points and caveats: Productive clonality stayed low overall, though C3 exceeded C1. External normal skin and healthy peripheral blood data provided clonality references.

Generated by immunoSEQ multiplex PCR, the TCRdb table keeps only in-frame clones and is missing some. The table has approximately 1,500 clones, 73% seen once. The post-treatment osteosarcoma tumors were primary, local recurrence or metastasis specimens from poor-prognosis patients. This receptor was obtained from a woman younger than 45 with osteosarcoma. Sample: metastatic tumor tissue from the lung. This chain uses TRBV9 with TRBJ2-5, with D possibly called TRBD1 or TRBD2 (6 bases each). In nucleotides, the CDR3 is TGTGCCAGCAGCGTAGAGGGGGGCGAGACCCAGTACTTC. Translation: CASSVEGGETQYF.